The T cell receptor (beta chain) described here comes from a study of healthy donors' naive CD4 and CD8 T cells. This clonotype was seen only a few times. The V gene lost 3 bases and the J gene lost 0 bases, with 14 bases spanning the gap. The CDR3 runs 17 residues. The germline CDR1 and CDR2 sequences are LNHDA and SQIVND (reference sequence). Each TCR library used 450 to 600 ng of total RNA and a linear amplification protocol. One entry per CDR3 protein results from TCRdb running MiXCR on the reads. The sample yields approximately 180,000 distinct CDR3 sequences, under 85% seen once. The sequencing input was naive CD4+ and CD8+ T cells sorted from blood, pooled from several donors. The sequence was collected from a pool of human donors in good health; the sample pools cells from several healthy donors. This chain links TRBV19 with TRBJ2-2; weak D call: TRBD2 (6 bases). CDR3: CASSISGSFANTGELFF. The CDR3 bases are TGTGCCAGTAGTATTAGCGGATCGTTCGCGAACACCGGGGAGCTGTTTTTT.